This note documents a single T cell receptor (beta chain) sequence. The antigen is undetermined. Germline V lookup: CDR1 MNHEY, CDR2 SMNVEV (reference sequence). The CDR3 runs to 18 residues. V was pared by 5 bases and J by 3 bases, with 16 bases of the junction left unmatched. TCRdb's copy holds only in-frame clones and misses some; the assay was immunoSEQ multiplex PCR. In the table there are about 140,000 clones, around 93% of which are singletons. This specimen belongs to a study of T cell responses to AZD1222 COVID-19 vaccine. Study conclusions and caveats: Unmutated variant regions reportedly attract nearly half of all spike-specific TCRs. Repertoire sampling occurred only after the peak T cell response. White British people made up most donors, females outnumbered males, and clonal diversity was possibly underestimated. CD4 TCRs associated with vaccination spanned spike, dominating at 160-218 and 743-854.

Sequences were derived from peripheral blood, sampled on day 0 of AZD1222 vaccination. The clonotype originates from an adult in good health. V gene TRBV27 combines with J gene TRBJ2-7; the match to TRBD2 covers 10 bases. The CDR3 DNA follows: TGTGCCAGCAGTCTTCACGGGTTAGCGGGGGGAACCGACTACGAGCAGTACTTC. Its translation is CASSLHGLAGGTDYEQYF.